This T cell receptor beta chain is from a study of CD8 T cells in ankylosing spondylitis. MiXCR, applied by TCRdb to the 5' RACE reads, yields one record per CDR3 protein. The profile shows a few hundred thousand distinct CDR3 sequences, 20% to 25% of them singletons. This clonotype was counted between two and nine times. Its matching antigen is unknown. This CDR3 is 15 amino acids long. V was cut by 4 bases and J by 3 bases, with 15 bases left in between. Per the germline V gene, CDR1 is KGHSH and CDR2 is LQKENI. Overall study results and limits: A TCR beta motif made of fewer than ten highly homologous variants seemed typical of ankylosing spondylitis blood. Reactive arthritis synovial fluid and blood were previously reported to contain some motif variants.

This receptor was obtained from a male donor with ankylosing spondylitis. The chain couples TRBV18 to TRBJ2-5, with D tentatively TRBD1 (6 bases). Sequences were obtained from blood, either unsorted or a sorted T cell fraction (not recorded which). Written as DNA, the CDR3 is TGTGCCAGCTCACAATTCACACAGGGTGAAGAGACCCAGTACTTC. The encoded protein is CASSQFTQGEETQYF.